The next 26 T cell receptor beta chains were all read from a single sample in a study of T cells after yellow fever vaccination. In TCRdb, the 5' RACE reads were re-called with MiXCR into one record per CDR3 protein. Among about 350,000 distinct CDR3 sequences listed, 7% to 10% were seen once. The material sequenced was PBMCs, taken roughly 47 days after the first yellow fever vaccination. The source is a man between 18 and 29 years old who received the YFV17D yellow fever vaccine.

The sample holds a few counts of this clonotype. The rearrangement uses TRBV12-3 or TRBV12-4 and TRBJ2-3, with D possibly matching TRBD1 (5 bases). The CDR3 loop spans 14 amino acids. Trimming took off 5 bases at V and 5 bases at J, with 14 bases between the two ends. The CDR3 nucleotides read TGTGCCAGCAGTCCGACTGGGGCGGAAGATACGCAGTATTTT. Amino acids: CASSPTGAEDTQYF.

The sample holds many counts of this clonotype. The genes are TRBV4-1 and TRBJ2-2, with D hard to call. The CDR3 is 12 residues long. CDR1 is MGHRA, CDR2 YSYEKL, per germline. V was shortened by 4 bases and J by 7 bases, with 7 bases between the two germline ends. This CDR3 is CASSLSGGELFF. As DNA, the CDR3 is TGCGCCAGCAGCCTGTCTGGCGGGGAGCTGTTTTTT.

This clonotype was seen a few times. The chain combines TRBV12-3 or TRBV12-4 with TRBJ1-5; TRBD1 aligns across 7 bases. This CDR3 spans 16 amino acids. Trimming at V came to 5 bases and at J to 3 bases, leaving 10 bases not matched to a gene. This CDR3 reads CASSPNTDRANQPQHF. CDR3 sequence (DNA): TGTGCCAGCAGTCCAAACACAGACAGGGCCAATCAGCCCCAGCATTTT.

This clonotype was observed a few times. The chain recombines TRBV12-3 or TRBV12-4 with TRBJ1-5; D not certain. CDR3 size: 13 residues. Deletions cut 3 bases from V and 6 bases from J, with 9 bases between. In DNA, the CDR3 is TGTGCCAGCAGTTTTGGAGCCACTCAGCCCCAGCATTTT. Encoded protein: CASSFGATQPQHF.

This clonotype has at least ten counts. The CDR3 coding sequence is TGTGCCAGCAGGGGCGGAGGCTACACCTTC. Translated, it gives CASRGGGYTF. The chain has TRBV6-6 and TRBJ1-2, with D uncertain. Germline lookup yields CDR1 MNHNY and CDR2 SVGAGI (reference sequence). There are 10 residues in the CDR3. V dropped 6 bases and J dropped 8 bases, with 7 bases sitting between them.

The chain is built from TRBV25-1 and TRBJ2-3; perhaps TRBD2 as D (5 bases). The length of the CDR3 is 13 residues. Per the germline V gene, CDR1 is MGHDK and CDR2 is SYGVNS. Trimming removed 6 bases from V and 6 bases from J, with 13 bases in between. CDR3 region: CASREVLLDTQYF. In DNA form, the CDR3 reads TGTGCCAGCAGGGAGGTCCTACTCGATACGCAGTATTTT.

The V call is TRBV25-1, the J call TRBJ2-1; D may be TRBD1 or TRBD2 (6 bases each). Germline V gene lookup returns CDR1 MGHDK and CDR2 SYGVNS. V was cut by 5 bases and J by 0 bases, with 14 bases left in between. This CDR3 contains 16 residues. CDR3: CASSRSGASSYNEQFF. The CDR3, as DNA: TGTGCCAGCAGTCGGTCGGGGGCAAGCTCCTACAATGAGCAGTTCTTC.

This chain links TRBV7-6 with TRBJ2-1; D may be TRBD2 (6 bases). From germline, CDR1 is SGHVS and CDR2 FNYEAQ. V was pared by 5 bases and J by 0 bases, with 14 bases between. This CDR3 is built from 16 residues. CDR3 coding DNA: TGTGCCAGCAGCACCGCGGACTATCTCTCCTACAATGAGCAGTTCTTC. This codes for CASSTADYLSYNEQFF.

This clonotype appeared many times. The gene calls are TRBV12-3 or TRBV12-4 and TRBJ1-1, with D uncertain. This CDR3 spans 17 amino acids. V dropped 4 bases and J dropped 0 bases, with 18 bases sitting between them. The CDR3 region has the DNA TGTGCCAGCAGTTCCCAGCCTGGGGTAGGGATGAACACTGAAGCTTTCTTT. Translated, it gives CASSSQPGVGMNTEAFF.

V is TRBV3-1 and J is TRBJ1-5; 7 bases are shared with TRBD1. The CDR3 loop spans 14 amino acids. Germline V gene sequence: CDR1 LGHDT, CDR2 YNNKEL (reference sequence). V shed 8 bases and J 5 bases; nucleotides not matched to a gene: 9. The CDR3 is CASAAGGSHQPQHF. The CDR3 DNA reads TGTGCCAGCGCCGCAGGGGGATCGCATCAGCCCCAGCATTTT.

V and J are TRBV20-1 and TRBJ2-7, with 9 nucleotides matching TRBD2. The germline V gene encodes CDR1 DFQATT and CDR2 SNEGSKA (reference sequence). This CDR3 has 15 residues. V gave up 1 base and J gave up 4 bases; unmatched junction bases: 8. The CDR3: CSARVGSGGSYEQYF. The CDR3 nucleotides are TGCAGTGCTAGAGTGGGAAGCGGGGGGTCGTACGAGCAGTACTTC.

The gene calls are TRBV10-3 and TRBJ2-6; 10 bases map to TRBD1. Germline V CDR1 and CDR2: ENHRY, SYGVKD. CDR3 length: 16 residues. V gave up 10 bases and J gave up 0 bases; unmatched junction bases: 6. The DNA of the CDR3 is TGTGCCAATTCCGGGACAGGGGCCTCTGGGGCCAACGTCCTGACTTTC. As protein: CANSGTGASGANVLTF.

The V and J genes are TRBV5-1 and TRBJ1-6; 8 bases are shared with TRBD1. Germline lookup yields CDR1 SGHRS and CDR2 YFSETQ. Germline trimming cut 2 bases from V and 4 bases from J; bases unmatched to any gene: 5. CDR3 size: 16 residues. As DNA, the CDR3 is TGCGCCAGCAGCTTCGGACAGGGTGTTTATAATTCACCCCTCCACTTT. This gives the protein CASSFGQGVYNSPLHF.

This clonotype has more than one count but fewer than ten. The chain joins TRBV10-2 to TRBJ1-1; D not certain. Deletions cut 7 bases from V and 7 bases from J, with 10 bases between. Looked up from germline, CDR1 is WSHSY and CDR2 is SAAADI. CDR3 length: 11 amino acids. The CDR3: CASNPGYEAFF. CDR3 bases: TGCGCCAGCAATCCGGGTTATGAAGCTTTCTTT.

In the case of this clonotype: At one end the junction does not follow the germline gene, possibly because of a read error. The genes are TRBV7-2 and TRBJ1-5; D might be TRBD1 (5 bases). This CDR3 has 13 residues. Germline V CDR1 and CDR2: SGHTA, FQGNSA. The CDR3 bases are TGTGCCAGCAGCCCACACGGGTCGGGGCCCCAGCTTTTT. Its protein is CASSPHGSGPQLF.

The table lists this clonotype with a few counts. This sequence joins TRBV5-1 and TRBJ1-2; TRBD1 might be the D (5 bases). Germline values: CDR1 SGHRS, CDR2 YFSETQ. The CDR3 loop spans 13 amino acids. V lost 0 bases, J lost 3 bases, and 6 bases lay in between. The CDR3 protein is CASSLAQDYGYTF. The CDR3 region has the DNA TGCGCCAGCAGCTTGGCACAGGACTATGGCTACACCTTC.

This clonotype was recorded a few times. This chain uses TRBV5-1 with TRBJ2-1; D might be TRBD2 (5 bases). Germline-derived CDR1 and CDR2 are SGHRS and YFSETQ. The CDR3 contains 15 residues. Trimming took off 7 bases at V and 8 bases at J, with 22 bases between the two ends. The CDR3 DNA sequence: TGCGCCAGCGGCGACCTAATTCGGGGTTTGGATGAGCAGTTCTTC. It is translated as CASGDLIRGLDEQFF.

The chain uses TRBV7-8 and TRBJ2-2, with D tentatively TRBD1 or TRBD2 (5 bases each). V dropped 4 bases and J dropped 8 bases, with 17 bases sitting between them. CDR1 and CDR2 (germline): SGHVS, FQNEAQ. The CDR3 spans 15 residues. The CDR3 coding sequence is TGTGCCAGCAGCTCTTCGAGGGGCGACTTAGGGGAGCTGTTTTTT. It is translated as CASSSSRGDLGELFF.

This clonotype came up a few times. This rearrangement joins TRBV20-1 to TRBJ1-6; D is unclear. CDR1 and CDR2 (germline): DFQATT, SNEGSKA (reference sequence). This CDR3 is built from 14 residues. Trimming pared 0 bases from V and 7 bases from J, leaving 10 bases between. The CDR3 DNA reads TGCAGTGCTAGAGACACAATAAGGAATTCACCCCTCCACTTT. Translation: CSARDTIRNSPLHF.

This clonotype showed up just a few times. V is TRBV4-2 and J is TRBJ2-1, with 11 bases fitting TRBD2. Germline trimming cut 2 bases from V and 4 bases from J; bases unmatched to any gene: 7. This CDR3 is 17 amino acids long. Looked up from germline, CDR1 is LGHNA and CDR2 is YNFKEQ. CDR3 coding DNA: TGTGCCAGCAGCCAATTGCCTTCTAGCGGGGGGTACAATGAGCAGTTCTTC. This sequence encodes CASSQLPSSGGYNEQFF.

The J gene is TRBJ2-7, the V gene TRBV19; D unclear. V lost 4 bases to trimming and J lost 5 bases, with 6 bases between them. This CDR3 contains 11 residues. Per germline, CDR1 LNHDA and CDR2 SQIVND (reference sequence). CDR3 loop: CASSNGDEQYF. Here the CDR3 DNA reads TGTGCCAGTAGTAATGGGGACGAGCAGTACTTC.

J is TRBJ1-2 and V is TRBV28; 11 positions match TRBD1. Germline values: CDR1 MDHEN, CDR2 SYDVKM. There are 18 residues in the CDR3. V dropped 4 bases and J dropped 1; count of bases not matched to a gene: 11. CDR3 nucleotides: TGTGCCAGCAGTTCCACTATTGGGACAGGGGGTATTAACTATGGCTACACCTTC. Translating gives CASSSTIGTGGINYGYTF.

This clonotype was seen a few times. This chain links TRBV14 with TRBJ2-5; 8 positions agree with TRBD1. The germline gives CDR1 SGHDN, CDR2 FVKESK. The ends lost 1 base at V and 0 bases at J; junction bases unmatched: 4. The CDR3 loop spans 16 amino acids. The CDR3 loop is CASSQAWTGNQETQYF. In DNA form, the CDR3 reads TGTGCCAGCAGCCAAGCCTGGACAGGGAACCAAGAGACCCAGTACTTC.

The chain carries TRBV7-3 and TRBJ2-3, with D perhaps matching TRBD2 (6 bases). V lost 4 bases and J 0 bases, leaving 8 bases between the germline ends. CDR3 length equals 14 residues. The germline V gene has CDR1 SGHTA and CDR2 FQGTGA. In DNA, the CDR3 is TGTGCCAGCAGCTCCGGGAGCAGCACAGATACGCAGTATTTT. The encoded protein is CASSSGSSTDTQYF.

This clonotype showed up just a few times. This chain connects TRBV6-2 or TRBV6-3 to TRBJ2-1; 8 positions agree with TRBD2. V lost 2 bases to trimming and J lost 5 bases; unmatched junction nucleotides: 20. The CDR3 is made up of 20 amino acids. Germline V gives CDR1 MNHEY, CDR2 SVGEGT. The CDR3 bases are TGTGCCAGCAGTTACGATCAGGGACTAGGGGTCCGGGCCCCAAACAATGAGCAGTTCTTC. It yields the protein CASSYDQGLGVRAPNNEQFF.

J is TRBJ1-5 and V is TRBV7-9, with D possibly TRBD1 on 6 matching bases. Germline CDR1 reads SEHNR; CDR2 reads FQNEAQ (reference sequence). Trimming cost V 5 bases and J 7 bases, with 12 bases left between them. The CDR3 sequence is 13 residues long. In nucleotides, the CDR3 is TGTGCCAGCAGCCCAACCACAGGGCAGCCCCAGCATTTT. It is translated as CASSPTTGQPQHF.